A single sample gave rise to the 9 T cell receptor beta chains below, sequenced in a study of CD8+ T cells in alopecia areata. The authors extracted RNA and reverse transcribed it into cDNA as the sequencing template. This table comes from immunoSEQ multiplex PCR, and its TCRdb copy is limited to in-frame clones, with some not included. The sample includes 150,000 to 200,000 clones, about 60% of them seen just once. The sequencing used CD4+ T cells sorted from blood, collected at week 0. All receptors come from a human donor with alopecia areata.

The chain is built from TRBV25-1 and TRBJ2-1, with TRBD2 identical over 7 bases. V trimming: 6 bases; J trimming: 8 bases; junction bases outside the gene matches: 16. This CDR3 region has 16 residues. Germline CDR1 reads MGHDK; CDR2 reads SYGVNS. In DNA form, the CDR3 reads TGTGCCAGCAGCCTACGGTGGCTAGCGGCCTCGGATGAGCAGTTCTTC. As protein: CASSLRWLAASDEQFF.

The CDR3, as DNA: TGTGCCAGCAGGGCCCCAGCGGGGGCAGAAGAGACCCAGTACTTC. Translating it yields CASRAPAGAEETQYF. V gene TRBV5-6 combines with J gene TRBJ2-5, with 8 bases lining up with TRBD2. CDR3 length: 15 residues. Germline CDR1 and CDR2: SGHDT and YYEEEE. The J segment lost 3 bases and the V segment lost 5 bases, leaving 9 bases of the junction unmatched.

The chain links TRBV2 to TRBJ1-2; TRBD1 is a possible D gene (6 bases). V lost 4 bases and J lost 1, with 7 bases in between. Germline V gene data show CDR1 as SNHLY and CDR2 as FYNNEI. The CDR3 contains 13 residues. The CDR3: CASSADSNYGYTF. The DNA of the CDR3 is TGTGCCAGCAGTGCGGACAGTAACTATGGCTACACCTTC.

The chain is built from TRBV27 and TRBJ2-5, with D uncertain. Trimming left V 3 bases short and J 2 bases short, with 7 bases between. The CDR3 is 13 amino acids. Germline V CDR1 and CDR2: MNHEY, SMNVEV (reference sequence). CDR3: CASSFTGQETQYF. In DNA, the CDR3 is TGTGCCAGCAGTTTTACCGGTCAAGAGACCCAGTACTTC.

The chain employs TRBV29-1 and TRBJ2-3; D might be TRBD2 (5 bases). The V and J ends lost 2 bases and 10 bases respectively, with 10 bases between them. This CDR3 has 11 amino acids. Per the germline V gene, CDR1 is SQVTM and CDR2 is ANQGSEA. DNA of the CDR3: TGCAGCGTTGAATTTCTAGCTTCGCAGTATTTT. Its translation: CSVEFLASQYF.

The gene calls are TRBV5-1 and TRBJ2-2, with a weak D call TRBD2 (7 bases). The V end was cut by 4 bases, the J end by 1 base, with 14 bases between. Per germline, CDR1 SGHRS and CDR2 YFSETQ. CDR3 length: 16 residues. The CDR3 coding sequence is TGCGCCAGCAGCCCAGGGGTAGCGGGGAACACCGGGGAGCTGTTTTTT. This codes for CASSPGVAGNTGELFF. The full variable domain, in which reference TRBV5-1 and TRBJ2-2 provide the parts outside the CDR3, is KAGVTQTPRYLIKTRGQQVTLSCSPISGHRSVSWYQQTPGQGLQFLFEYFSETQRNKGNFPGRFSGRQFSNSRSEMNVSTLELGDSALYLCASSPGVAGNTGELFFGEGSRLTVL.

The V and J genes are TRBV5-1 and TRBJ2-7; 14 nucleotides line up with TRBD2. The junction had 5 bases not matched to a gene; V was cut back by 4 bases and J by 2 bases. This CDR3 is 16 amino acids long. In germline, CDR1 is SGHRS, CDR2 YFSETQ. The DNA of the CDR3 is TGCGCCAGCAGCGGACTAGCGGGGGGTTTCCCCTACGAGCAGTACTTC. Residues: CASSGLAGGFPYEQYF. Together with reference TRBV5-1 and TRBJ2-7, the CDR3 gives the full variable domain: KAGVTQTPRYLIKTRGQQVTLSCSPISGHRSVSWYQQTPGQGLQFLFEYFSETQRNKGNFPGRFSGRQFSNSRSEMNVSTLELGDSALYLCASSGLAGGFPYEQYFGPGTRLTVT.

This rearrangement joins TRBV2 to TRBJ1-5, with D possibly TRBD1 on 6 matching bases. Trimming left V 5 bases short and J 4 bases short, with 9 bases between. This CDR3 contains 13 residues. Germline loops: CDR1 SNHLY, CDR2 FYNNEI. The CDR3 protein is CASSTGSNQPQHF. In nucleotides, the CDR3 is TGTGCCAGCAGTACAGGGTCGAATCAGCCCCAGCATTTT.

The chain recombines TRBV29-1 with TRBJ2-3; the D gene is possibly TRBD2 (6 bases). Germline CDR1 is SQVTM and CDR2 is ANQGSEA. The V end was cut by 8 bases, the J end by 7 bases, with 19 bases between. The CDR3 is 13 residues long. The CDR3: CSLSQRAGNTQYF. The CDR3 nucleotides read TGCAGCCTTAGCCAGCGGGCGGGGAATACGCAGTATTTT.